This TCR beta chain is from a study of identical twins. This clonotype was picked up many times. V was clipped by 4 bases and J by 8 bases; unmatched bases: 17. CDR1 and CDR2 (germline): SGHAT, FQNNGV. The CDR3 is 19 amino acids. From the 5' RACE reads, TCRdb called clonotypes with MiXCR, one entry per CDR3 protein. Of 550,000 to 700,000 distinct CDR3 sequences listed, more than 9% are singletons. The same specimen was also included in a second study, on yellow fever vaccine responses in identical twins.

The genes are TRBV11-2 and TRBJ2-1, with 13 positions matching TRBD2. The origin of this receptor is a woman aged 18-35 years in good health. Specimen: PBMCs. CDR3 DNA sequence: TGTGCCAGCAGCTCCTCAAGAACCTGGACTAGCGGGAGAGGGGATGAGCAGTTCTTC. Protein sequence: CASSSSRTWTSGRGDEQFF.